This TCR beta chain was captured by sequencing in a study of CD8+ T cells in alopecia areata. Study background: Patients remained on tofacitinib for 6 to 18 months and then went 6 months without it. Study-wide results and limits: Clonality in the scalp and expanded CD8+ clones ranked among the top 100 were significantly decreased by tofacitinib. While patients received tofacitinib, many expanded lesional clones remained present in scalp and blood.

RNA was isolated and reverse transcribed to cDNA, the sequencing template. Here immunoSEQ multiplex PCR was the method, and the copy in TCRdb shows in-frame clones only, minus some. The sample has around 190,000 clones; about three fifths are singletons. With regard to this clone: Its target is not known.

Regarding treatment: oral pan-JAK inhibitor, 5-10 mg twice daily. From PBMCs, CD4+ and CD8+ T cells were sorted. This CDR3 is built from 15 residues. Germline V gives CDR1 SNHLY, CDR2 FYNNEI. V lost 3 bases, J lost 3 bases, and 7 bases stayed unmatched. Sequenced here: CD4+ T cells sorted from blood, sampled at week 49, from a patient treated with tofacitinib. This TCR derives from a human donor with alopecia areata. The chain is built from TRBV2 and TRBJ1-2; 7 positions match TRBD1. The DNA for the CDR3 is TGTGCCAGCAGTGACTCGTTGCAGGGGGACTATGGCTACACCTTC. Translation gives CASSDSLQGDYGYTF.